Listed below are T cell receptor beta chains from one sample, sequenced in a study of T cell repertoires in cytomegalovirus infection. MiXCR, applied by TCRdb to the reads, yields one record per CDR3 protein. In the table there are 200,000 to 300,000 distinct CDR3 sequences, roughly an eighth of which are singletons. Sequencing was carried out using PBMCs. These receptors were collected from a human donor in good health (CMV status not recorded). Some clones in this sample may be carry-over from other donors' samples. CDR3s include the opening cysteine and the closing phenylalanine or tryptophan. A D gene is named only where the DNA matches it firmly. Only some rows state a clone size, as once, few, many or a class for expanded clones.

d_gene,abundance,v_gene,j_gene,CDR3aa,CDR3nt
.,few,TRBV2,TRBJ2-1,CASSGDGSLFNEQFF,TGTGCCAGCAGTGGAGACGGGAGTCTCTTCAATGAGCAGTTCTTC
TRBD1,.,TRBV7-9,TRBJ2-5,CASSSALTGIRDTQYF,TGTGCCAGCAGCTCAGCCCTGACAGGGATAAGAGATACCCAGTACTTC
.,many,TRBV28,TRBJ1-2,CASSLRGAYNNGYTF,TGTGCCAGCAGTTTGCGAGGGGCATACAACAATGGCTACACCTTC
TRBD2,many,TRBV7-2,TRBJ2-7,CASSNGLAASYEQYF,TGTGCCAGCAGCAACGGACTAGCGGCCTCCTACGAGCAGTACTTC
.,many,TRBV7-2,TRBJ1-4,CASSLGRASNEKLFF,TGTGCCAGCAGCTTAGGCAGAGCATCTAATGAAAAACTGTTTTTT
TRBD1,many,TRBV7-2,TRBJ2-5,CASSLMGQSKETQYF,TGTGCCAGCAGCTTAATGGGACAGAGTAAAGAGACCCAGTACTTC
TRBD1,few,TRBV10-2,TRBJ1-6,CASSEQGGSSPLHF,TGCGCCAGCAGTGAGCAGGGGGGTTCGTCACCCCTCCACTTT
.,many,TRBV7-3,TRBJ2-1,CASSLNTDGYNEQFF,TGTGCCAGCAGCTTGAACACCGATGGTTACAATGAGCAGTTCTTC
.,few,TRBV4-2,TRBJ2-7,CASSQGGAGYEQYF,TGTGCCAGCAGCCAAGGGGGGGCGGGCTACGAGCAGTACTTC
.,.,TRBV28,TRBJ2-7,CATRGGPYEQYF,TGTGCCACCCGTGGGGGGCCCTACGAGCAGTACTTC
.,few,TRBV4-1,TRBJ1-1,CASSRVRNPEAFF,TGCGCCAGCAGCCGTGTGCGGAATCCTGAAGCTTTCTTT